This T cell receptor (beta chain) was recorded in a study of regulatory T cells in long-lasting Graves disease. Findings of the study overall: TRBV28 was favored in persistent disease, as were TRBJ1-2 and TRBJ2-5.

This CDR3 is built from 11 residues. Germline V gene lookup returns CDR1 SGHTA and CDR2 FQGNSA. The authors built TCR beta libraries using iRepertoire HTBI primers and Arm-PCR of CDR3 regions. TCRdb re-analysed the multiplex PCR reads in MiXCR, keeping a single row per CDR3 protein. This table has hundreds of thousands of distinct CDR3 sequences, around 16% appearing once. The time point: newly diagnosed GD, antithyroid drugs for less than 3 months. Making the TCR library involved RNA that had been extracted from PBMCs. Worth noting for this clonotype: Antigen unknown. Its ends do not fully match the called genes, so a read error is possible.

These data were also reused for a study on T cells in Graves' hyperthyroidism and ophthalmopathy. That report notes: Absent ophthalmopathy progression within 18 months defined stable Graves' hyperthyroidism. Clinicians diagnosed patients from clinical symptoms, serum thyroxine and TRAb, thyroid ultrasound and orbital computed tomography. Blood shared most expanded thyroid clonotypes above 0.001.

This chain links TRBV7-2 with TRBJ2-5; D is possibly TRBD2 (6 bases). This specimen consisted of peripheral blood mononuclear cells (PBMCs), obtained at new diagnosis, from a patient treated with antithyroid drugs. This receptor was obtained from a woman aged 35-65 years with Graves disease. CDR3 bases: TGTGCCAGCAGCTTAAACCGGGACTTCGACTTC. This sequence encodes CASSLNRDFDF.